This T cell receptor (beta chain) was sequenced in a study of T cell responses to AZD1222 COVID-19 vaccine. Findings and limits, study-wide: Mostly white British, mostly female donors; authors suggested clonal diversity may be underestimated. Just six AZD1222 recipients were seropositive at baseline.

TCRdb's copy holds only in-frame clones and misses some; the assay was immunoSEQ multiplex PCR. The table records 180,000 or so clones, around 90% of them present only once. The study pooled second doses at about 4 or about 12 weeks. The CDR3 consists of 14 residues. Germline values: CDR1 SGHRS, CDR2 YFSETQ. With V trimmed by 1 base and J by 1 base, 1 base remained unmatched. In this sample, this clone turned up a few times. Its antigen is not identified. This specimen includes other DNA sequences encoding the same CDR3. The chain is built from TRBV5-1 and TRBJ2-5; 7 nucleotides match TRBD1. This TCR was recovered from an adult who received the AZD1222 COVID-19 vaccine. Sequenced material: peripheral blood, taken 28 days after the second AZD1222 dose. For the CDR3, the DNA is TGCGCCAGCAGCTTGTCAGGGGGCCAAGAGACCCAGTACTTC. This gives the protein CASSLSGGQETQYF. The complete variable domain, with remaining parts taken from reference TRBV5-1 and TRBJ2-5, reads KAGVTQTPRYLIKTRGQQVTLSCSPISGHRSVSWYQQTPGQGLQFLFEYFSETQRNKGNFPGRFSGRQFSNSRSEMNVSTLELGDSALYLCASSLSGGQETQYFGPGTRLLVL.